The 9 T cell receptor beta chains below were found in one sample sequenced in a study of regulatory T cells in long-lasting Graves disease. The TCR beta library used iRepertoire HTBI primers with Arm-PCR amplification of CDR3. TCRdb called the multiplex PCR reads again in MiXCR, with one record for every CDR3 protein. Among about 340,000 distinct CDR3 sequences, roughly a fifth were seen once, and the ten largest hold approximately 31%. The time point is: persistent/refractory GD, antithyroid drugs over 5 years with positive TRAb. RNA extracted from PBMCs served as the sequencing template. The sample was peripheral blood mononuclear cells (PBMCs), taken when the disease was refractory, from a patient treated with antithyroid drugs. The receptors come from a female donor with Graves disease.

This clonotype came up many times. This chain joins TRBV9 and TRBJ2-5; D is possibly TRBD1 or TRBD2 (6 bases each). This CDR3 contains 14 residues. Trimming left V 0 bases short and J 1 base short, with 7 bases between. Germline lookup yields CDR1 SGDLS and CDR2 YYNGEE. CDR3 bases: TGTGCCAGCAGCGTAGCGGGGGCCCAAGAGACCCAGTACTTC. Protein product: CASSVAGAQETQYF.

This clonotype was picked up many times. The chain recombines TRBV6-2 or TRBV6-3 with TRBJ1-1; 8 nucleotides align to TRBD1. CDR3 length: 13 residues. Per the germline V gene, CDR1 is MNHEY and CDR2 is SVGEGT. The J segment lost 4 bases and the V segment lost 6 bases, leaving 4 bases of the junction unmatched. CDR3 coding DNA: TGTGCCAGCAGCGCCGACAGGGGCACTGAAGCTTTCTTT. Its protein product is CASSADRGTEAFF.

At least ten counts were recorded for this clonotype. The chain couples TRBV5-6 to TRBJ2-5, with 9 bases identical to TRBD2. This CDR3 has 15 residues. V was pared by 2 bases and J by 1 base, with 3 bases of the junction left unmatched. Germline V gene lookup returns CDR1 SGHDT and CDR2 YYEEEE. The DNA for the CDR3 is TGTGCCAGCAGCTTAAGGACTAGCGCCCAAGAGACCCAGTACTTC. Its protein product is CASSLRTSAQETQYF.

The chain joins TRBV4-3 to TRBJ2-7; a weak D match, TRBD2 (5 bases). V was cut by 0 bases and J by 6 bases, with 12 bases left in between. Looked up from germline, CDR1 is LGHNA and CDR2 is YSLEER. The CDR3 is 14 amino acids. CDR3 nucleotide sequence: TGCGCCAGCAGCCAAGATGTAACCGAGGGCGAGCAGTACTTC. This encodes CASSQDVTEGEQYF.

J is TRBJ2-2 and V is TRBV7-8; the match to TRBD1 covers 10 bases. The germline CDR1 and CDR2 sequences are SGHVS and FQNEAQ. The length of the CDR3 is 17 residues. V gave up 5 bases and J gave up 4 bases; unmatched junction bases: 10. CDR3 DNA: TGTGCCAGCAGCGGACCCGGGACAGGGGAAATCACCGGGGAGCTGTTTTTT. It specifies CASSGPGTGEITGELFF.

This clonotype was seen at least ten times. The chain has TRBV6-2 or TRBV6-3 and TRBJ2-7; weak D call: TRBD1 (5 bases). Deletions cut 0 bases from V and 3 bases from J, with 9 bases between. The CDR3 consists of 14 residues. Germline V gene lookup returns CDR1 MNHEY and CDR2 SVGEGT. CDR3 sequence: CASSYSSDSYEQYF. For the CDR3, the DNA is TGTGCCAGCAGTTACTCGAGTGACAGCTACGAGCAGTACTTC.

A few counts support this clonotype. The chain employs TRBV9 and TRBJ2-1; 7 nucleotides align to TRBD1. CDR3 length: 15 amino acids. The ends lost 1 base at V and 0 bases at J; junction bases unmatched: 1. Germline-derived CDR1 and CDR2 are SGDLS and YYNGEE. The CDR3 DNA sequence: TGTGCCAGCAGCGTAACAGGGGTCTCCTACAATGAGCAGTTCTTC. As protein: CASSVTGVSYNEQFF.

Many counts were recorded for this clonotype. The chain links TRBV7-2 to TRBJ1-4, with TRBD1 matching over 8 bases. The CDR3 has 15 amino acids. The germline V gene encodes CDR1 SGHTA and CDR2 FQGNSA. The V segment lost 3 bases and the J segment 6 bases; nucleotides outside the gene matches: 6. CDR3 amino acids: CASSFTGTGDEKLFF. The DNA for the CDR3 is TGTGCCAGCAGCTTTACCGGGACAGGTGATGAAAAACTGTTTTTT.

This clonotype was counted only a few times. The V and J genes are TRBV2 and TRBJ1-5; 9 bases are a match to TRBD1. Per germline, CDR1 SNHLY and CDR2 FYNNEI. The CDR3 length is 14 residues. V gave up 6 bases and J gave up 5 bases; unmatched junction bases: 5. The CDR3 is CASSYRQGDQPQHF. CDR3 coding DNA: TGTGCCAGCAGCTACCGACAGGGGGATCAGCCCCAGCATTTT. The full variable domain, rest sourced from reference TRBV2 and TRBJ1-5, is EPEVTQTPSHQVTQMGQEVILRCVPISNHLYFYWYRQILGQKVEFLVSFYNNEISEKSEIFDDQFSVERPDGSNFTLKIRSTKLEDSAMYFCASSYRQGDQPQHFGDGTRLSIL.